This entry is about one T cell receptor beta chain. Its antigen remains unidentified. No per-base quality is available; no much larger clone lies one base away. The CDR3 contains 14 residues, cysteine and phenylalanine counted. Only the CDR3 DNA stays, 42 bases, in frame from base 1. Trimmed from V: 2 bases; trimmed from J: 5 bases; junction bases lacking a gene match: 5. Taken from the germline V gene, the CDR1 and CDR2 loops are KGHSH and LQKENI. The sample comes from a study of cytomegalovirus exposure and HLA in healthy donors (TCRdb year 2017). With regard to the full study: An earlier analysis of roughly 570 of the donors reported 276 Gb of sequence data and 90 million to 120 million unique TCR beta sequences obtained from about 179 million T cells. Donor age, sex, ethnicity and CMV serostatus were compiled together with the repertoire data. Among the roughly 410 genotyped donors, 81% belonged to the genetic ancestry cluster associated with self-reported Caucasian donors. Across about 380 genotyped donors of the cohort, an average of roughly 250,000 unique TCR beta nucleotide sequences per donor were sequenced, and approximately 17% of those sequences were non-productive. The later analysis used no new phenotypic data to find candidate immune exposures, relying instead on TCR beta sequences and their occurrence across donors. The T cell repertoires of 700 or so subjects were profiled by immunosequencing and related to cytomegalovirus serostatus. Genome-wide SNP genotypes for about three fifths of the 666 donors were used in a later genetic analysis, which treated that subset as a discovery cohort. In a later analysis, previously published TCR beta repertoires from 550 to 750 donors were re-analyzed and high-resolution HLA genotyping was added so that TCR occurrence patterns could be studied. About five DR-DQ haplotypes were handled as single units for association and clustering because linkage in the cohort was strong. An earlier analysis of roughly 600 of the donors used high-throughput TCR beta sequencing to judge whether each TCR beta V gene segment behaved as functional or pseudogenic. HLA typing covered class I and class II loci at four-digit resolution. To predict cytomegalovirus infection status, the study brought together high-throughput TCR immunosequencing, statistical association of individual TCRs with disease status, and machine learning. Typing coverage varied by locus: roughly 620-640 donors for A, B, C, DRB1 and DQB1; roughly 520 for DQA1; around 610 for DPA1; 400 to 480 for DPB1. Approximately 310 gigabases of sequencing data and tens of millions of unique TCR sequences were included in an early release covering 550 to 800 HLA-typed donors. All discovery cohort repertoires had been generated on a single sequencing platform. The study was designed to test whether signatures of past pathogen exposure could be identified by cataloging public T cell receptors. Along with the roughly 670-subject first cohort, a separate validation cohort of over a hundred different subjects was used.

In total, 500 to 700 healthy bone marrow donors made up the cohort. All cohort members were sampled while nominally healthy, although unrecorded immune exposures were likely present. The donor was CMV seronegative and was included in the group of a few hundred seronegative cohort members. Each donor provided a peripheral blood sample, and peripheral blood mononuclear cells were used for TCR beta sequencing. Genomic DNA extraction from the blood cell samples was performed with the Qiagen DNeasy Blood Extraction Kit. Broad study findings and their caveats: The only immune exposure information available for the cohort was CMV serostatus. The authors suggested that the approach could potentially be generalized to other disease states and immunological phenotypes. Specific HLA alleles were associated with roughly 16,000 TCR beta sequences at a false discovery rate of 0.05 in a later analysis. A later genetic analysis associated a missense DCLRE1C variant with V-gene and J-gene trimming of TCR beta chains, and an independent cohort replicated the association. When HLA alleles, especially DR and DQ, strongly co-occurred, attributing TCR associations to individual alleles was difficult. Across donors, most TCR sequences were observed very rarely, whereas some public TCRs were present in many individuals. Correlated functional status among segregating V segments might reflect linkage disequilibrium, but an unknown experimental factor could not be ruled out. Cytomegalovirus status was reported to be diagnosed by the classifier with high specificity and sensitivity in both the original and validation cohorts. A cluster of highly shared sequence variants was judged likely to be a technical artifact of the sequencing pipeline. According to a later analysis, parvovirus B19, influenza, CMV and Epstein-Barr virus appeared linked to several top co-occurrence clusters. Roughly uniform sequencing depth across donors was assumed in presence/absence analyses, although this assumption may not hold. According to a later analysis, most CMV-associated TCR beta chains appeared to be HLA-restricted, and the HLA associations seemed to be driven largely by CMV exposure. Because counts were too low, approximately 15 rarely observed V segments, including chromosome 9 orphons, were excluded from the earlier analysis of under 650 of the donors. A later genetic analysis reported fewer N-insertions in productive TCRs among donors in an Asian-associated ancestry cluster than the roughly 620-donor mean. A further reported finding was that TCR beta sequences accurately predicted the HLA-A and HLA-B alleles for most subjects in the first cohort. In an earlier analysis of around 600 of the donors, most TCR beta V segments appeared in productive rearrangements about 87% or about 30% of the time, broadly matching IMGT annotations. In a later analysis, the rate of TCR association differed among HLA loci, with DRB1 alleles having the most associated TCRs and HLA-C alleles having the fewest. Because some donors lacked HLA typing at each locus, the association tests relied only on the typed subset. The cohort was sequenced for TCR beta chains only, and without alpha or paired-chain data the features that could be detected were limited. In a later analysis, HLA-associated TCR beta chains were found to be more clonally expanded and to have lower generation probabilities than equally common non-associated chains. In the study, some 160 TCR beta chains were listed as associated with cytomegalovirus. In vitro tests confirmed that a few of the cytomegalovirus-associated TCR beta chains recognize cytomegalovirus antigens. Some IMGT-functional V segments, including TRBV6-2 and TRBV6-3, could not be told apart with the 87-base-pair reads, so those segments were excluded.

Libraries were prepared through the immunoSEQ multiplex PCR assay. For the multiplex PCR, a mixture combining 60 forward primers for TCR Vbeta segments and 13 reverse primers for TCR Jbeta segments was used. The CDR3 region of rearranged TCR beta genes was amplified from genomic DNA by a multiplex PCR assay. On the Illumina HiSeq System, the amplified TCR beta libraries were sequenced as 87-base-pair reads. The authors' pipeline ran thus. In a later analysis, some 80 million unique TCR beta chains were counted across the roughly 610 repertoires, and approximately 11 million of these chains were shared by at least two donors. To remove PCR and sequencing errors, raw reads were error-corrected and collapsed into unique sequences using a nearest-neighbor algorithm that merged closely related sequences. CDR3 sequences were aligned to IMGT reference sequences to assign V, D and J gene segments. For a sequence to be retained, a match of at least six nucleotides to both a V gene segment and a J gene segment was required. A rearrangement was called productive if the CDR3 had no stop codons and remained in frame with V and J, and every other rearrangement was called non-productive. Following IMGT convention, CDR3 was defined as the stretch from the second conserved V-encoded cysteine up to the conserved J-encoded phenylalanine. In an earlier analysis of approximately 590 of the donors, sequences lacking an unambiguous match to a single V gene segment were excluded. In an earlier analysis of several hundred of the donors, V segments were called functional above 56.7% productive rearrangements and were called segregating when the between-donor standard deviation exceeded 5%. A statistical classification framework was developed to diagnose cytomegalovirus status using the catalog of TCR beta chain sequences. In a later analysis, TCR nucleotide sequences were compared against IMGT/GENE-DB human TR gene sequences so that V and J genes could be assigned. The TCRdist pipeline was used in a later analysis to assign CDR3 sequences and most-parsimonious VDJ recombination scenarios. In a later analysis, each TCR beta chain was defined by its CDR3 amino acid sequence together with its V-gene family, and reads without a unique V-gene family were excluded. A later analysis removed roughly 590 highly shared, low-generation-probability nucleotide sequences to deal with suspected cross-contamination and a sequencing artifact. For each public chain, a later analysis derived a clonal expansion index from normalized ranks of inferred template counts within each repertoire. Generation probabilities in a later analysis came from a VDJ recombination model fitted to out-of-frame rearrangements, and those results were checked against IGoR. In a later analysis, TCR-TCR, TCR-HLA and TCR-CMV co-occurrence was scored with hypergeometric tests, and a repertoire-size bias correction was applied to TCR pairs. A later analysis estimated false discovery rates by permuting HLA or CMV assignments 20 times. In a later analysis, co-occurring TCRs were grouped using DBSCAN, and TCRdist sequence similarity was added for clustering within HLA-allele-positive subsets. Repertoires with fewer than 30,000 or more than 120,000 public chains, plus five repertoires with anomalous nucleotide sharing, were excluded from co-occurrence clustering. TCRdb took this table from immuneACCESS and kept in-frame rearrangements with V and J called. Such tables lack part of the clones; where checked against another copy, unresolved V genes explain under half of the gap, and the rest is unexplained. V, J and clone size reflect that table, while D and trimming were determined from the DNA. This sample lists some 130,000 clones; approximately 80% were detected once. In total, the top ten clones hold 2.2% of the sample.

The sequenced sample was PBMCs. This clonotype was sampled from a man aged 30-40 years in good health and CMV-seronegative. The chain is encoded by TRBV18 joined to TRBJ2-5; TRBD2 fits 7 bases in the junction. The bases are TGTGCCAGCTCACCAGTCGGGGGAGGGGAGACCCAGTACTTC. Translated, it reads CASSPVGGGETQYF.